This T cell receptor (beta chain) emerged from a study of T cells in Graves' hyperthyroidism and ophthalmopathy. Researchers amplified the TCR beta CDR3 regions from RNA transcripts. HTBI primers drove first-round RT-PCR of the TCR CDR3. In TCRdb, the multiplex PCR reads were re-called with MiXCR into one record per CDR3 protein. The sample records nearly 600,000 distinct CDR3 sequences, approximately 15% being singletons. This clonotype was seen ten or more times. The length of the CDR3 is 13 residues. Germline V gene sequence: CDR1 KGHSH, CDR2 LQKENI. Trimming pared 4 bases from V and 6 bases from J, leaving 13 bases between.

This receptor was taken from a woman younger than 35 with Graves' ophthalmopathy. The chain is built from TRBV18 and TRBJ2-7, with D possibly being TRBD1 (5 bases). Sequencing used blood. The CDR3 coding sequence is TGTGCCAGCTCACTCTCCGACAGTTCCGAGCAGTACTTC. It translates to CASSLSDSSEQYF.